Detailed here is one TCR beta chain. Its antigen specificity is not known. A read error may produce the germline difference seen at one junction end. The CDR3 starts with the cysteine, ends with the phenylalanine, and has 14 residues. Just CDR3 DNA is preserved here, 42 bases in frame from base 1. The data were taken from a study of tumor-infiltrating lymphocytes in primary liver carcinoma (dated by TCRdb to 2016 to 2017). Regarding the complete study: Of the five patients, three men and two women aged 30 to 69 years, four had hepatocellular carcinoma and one had combined HCC and intrahepatic cholangiocarcinoma. Samples yielded roughly 3.5 to 8 million productive TCRbeta reads; read depth did not differ significantly between tissue types. The study combined TCRbeta repertoire sequencing, expression microarrays and whole-exome sequencing across five regions of each liver tumor, with adjacent normal tissue and blood. High reproducibility was observed for the technical replicate repertoires, with mean shared-clone rates around 0.89 and correlation coefficients above 0.95. A total of around 35 specimens from 5 patients went through TCRbeta repertoire sequencing, namely 25 tumor regions, 5 adjacent noncancerous liver tissues and 5 peripheral blood samples. The 25 tumor region samples were profiled with Agilent mRNA microarrays so that TCRbeta repertoire diversity could be related to the local molecular phenotype. The five patients had tumors staged T1-T3 N0M0, with maximum diameters ranging from about 4 to 11 cm.

Total RNA and DNA were co-extracted without cell sorting from roughly 20-30 mg of bulk tissue using the AllPrep DNA/RNA mini kit. Surgical resection was performed in China between 2015 and 2016 on several patients with histopathologically diagnosed primary liver carcinoma. Patients had chronic HBV infection and were treatment-naive at sampling. Each tumor was sampled at five spatially separated regions: the superior, inferior, left-lateral and right-lateral poles and the tumor centre. Histology showed that every tumor sample contained more than 85% viable tumor cells. Fresh tumor and adjacent tissue pieces were bisected, with one half stored in RNAlater at -80 degrees C and the other half sent for histology. Starting from around 500 ng total RNA, TCRbeta-specific cDNA was produced by reverse transcription with a constant-region primer and ProtoScript II reverse transcriptase. Construction of the TCRbeta libraries relied on three nested rounds of multiplex PCR, following a slightly modified ARM-PCR procedure. Each of the first two PCR rounds ran for roughly 11 cycles and used multiplex TRBV1-TRBV30 forward primers together with a Cbeta reverse primer. Sample barcodes and Illumina adapters were added in a final 25-cycle PCR using Deep VentR polymerase. Before sequencing, amplicons of 200-500 bp were purified from gel using a QIAquick gel extraction kit. An Illumina HiSeq 2500 was used to sequence the TCRbeta amplicons, generating 250-bp paired-end reads. Per the source publication's procedure: Reads were quality-trimmed with Trimmomatic v0.33, and paired reads were merged with FLASH v1.2.11 to recover full CDR3 sequences. V, D and J germline segments were assigned to the rearranged TCRbeta sequences by MiGEC v1.2.1b. Clonotype statistics and Shannon-Wiener diversity indices were computed with VDJtools v1.0.0. To cut down on sampling bias, every analysis after diversity analysis relied on just the 250 most abundant clonotypes from each sample. Clones were called with MiXCR by TCRdb after fastp trimmed the public reads at Q25, and only in-frame beta chains were retained. Each entry merges the rows of one CDR3 protein and shows their most common DNA and genes. TCRdb's processing, not the study's, gives the V and J calls here. This sample is represented by 110,000 or so distinct CDR3 sequences; roughly 80% of them were singletons. The ten biggest clones cover about 20% of the sample.

The full study reports these points: Only about 8-24% of top clones were present in all five regions of a tumor, suggesting spatial heterogeneity of tumor-infiltrating T cells. A significantly larger repertoire fraction was made up by the top 250 clones in tumors than in blood (p = 0.039). The study included only four to six patients, and the authors note findings should be validated in a larger study. Repertoire overlap was higher between tumor regions (mean roughly 35%) than tumor-adjacent (approximately 17%) or tumor-blood (roughly 14%) pairs, consistent with antigen-driven expansion. Bulk unsorted samples precluded comparing CD4+ and CD8+ T cell repertoires. Because only the TCR beta chain was sequenced and unpaired alpha chains were not captured, true repertoire diversity is likely underestimated.

Specimen: liver tumor tissue from sampling region 3. This specimen's cell subset or site label, per the study, means: tumor region T3, left-lateral pole. The chain is encoded by TRBV12-3 or TRBV12-4 joined to TRBJ1-1, with TRBD1 perhaps the D gene, on 5 matching bases. The receptor's source is a man in his forties with primary liver carcinoma and hepatitis B virus infection. The CDR3 reads as follows: CASSRKGPRTETFF. The base sequence is TGTGCCAGCAGTAGGAAGGGACCTAGGACTGAAACTTTCTTT.